This TCR beta chain is drawn from a study of early T cells in non-severe SARS-CoV-2 infection. Across the whole study: The sequenced material was bulk RNA from unsorted whole blood, and its chains were unpaired. General study findings and limits: The matching step, a VDJdb search, favored anti-spike CD8 responses and missed private and CD4 specificities.

This clonotype was observed a few times. Its antigen is currently unknown. The TCR library protocol attached unique molecular identifiers to the individual cDNA molecules. TCRdb re-derived calls from the 5' RACE reads in MiXCR, one entry per CDR3 protein. The profile shows fewer than 85,000 distinct CDR3 sequences, 8.5% to 10% of them singletons. CDR1 and CDR2 from the germline V gene are MNHEY and SVGEGT. The CDR3 runs to 11 residues. V lost 9 bases, J lost 4 bases, and 10 bases lay in between. The source material was whole blood. The sequence was collected from an adult who was a healthcare worker with PCR-confirmed SARS-CoV-2 infection or an uninfected control (not recorded which). The chain recombines TRBV6-2 or TRBV6-3 with TRBJ2-7, with D perhaps TRBD2 (5 bases). Written as DNA, the CDR3 is TGTGCCAGTCAACGGGGATACGAGCAGTACTTC. Translation gives CASQRGYEQYF.